The 24 T cell receptor beta chains given below trace back to one sample, sequenced in a study of T cell changes during pregnancy in multiple sclerosis. Assay: immunoSEQ multiplex PCR; the TCRdb copy retains only in-frame clones and omits some. Here the sample spans about 61,000 clones, around 89% being singletons. The sequencing used peripheral blood, collected in the first trimester of pregnancy. These receptors all come from a female donor in good health, enrolled as a control in a pregnancy study.

The chain combines TRBV5-1 with TRBJ2-1; 10 nucleotides align to TRBD2. Germline V gene data show CDR1 as SGHRS and CDR2 as YFSETQ. Trimming took 0 bases from V and 12 from J; bases not matched to a gene: 9. There are 15 residues in the CDR3. CDR3 in DNA: TGCGCCAGCAGCTTGGGCGAGGCTAGCGGGGGCCTGCAGTTCTTC. Translating it yields CASSLGEASGGLQFF.

V is TRBV6-6 and J is TRBJ2-3, with TRBD2 as a possible D gene (6 bases). Trimming removed 4 bases from V and 1 base from J, with 12 bases in between. Germline loops: CDR1 MNHNY, CDR2 SVGAGI (reference sequence). The CDR3 has 15 residues. The CDR3 region is CASSWLGGGTDTQYF. CDR3 DNA sequence: TGTGCCAGCAGTTGGCTCGGCGGGGGCACAGATACGCAGTATTTT.

The gene calls are TRBV5-6 and TRBJ2-5; D ambiguous. Trimming cost V 1 base and J 3 bases, with 7 bases left between them. Germline CDR1 SGHDT, CDR2 YYEEEE. The CDR3 contains 13 residues. The CDR3 is CASSLPPEETQYF. The CDR3 region has the DNA TGTGCCAGCAGCTTGCCTCCCGAAGAGACCCAGTACTTC.

The rearrangement joins TRBV7-3 to TRBJ2-1; 7 nucleotides match TRBD2. V lost 2 bases and J lost 4; bases outside the gene matches: 8. The germline V gene has CDR1 SGHTA and CDR2 FQGTGA. The CDR3 has 16 amino acids. The CDR3 loop reads CASSLSRGEGYNEQFF. For the CDR3, the DNA is TGTGCCAGCAGCTTATCTCGGGGGGAAGGGTACAATGAGCAGTTCTTC.

The chain links TRBV11-2 to TRBJ1-1; D is undetermined. Germline CDR1 and CDR2: SGHAT and FQNNGV. V lost 2 bases to trimming and J lost 3 bases, with 16 bases between them. This CDR3 region has 16 residues. The CDR3 loop is CASSLQWIGRDTEAFF. The CDR3 nucleotides read TGTGCCAGCAGCTTACAATGGATTGGGCGGGACACTGAAGCTTTCTTT.

The rearrangement joins TRBV25-1 to TRBJ2-6; 7 bases are a match to TRBD2. The germline V gene has CDR1 MGHDK and CDR2 SYGVNS. The CDR3 extends over 14 amino acids. V was pared by 7 bases and J by 1 base, with 1 base of the junction left unmatched. The CDR3 sequence: CASTGRSGANVLTF. In DNA form, the CDR3 reads TGTGCCAGCACCGGGAGGTCTGGGGCCAACGTCCTGACTTTC. Full variable domain (rest looked up from reference TRBV25-1 and TRBJ2-6): EADIYQTPRYLVIGTGKKITLECSQTMGHDKMYWYQQDPGMELHLIHYSYGVNSTEKGDLSSESTVSRIRTEHFPLTLESARPSHTSQYLCASTGRSGANVLTFGAGSRLTVL.

The chain recombines TRBV27 with TRBJ1-5; maybe TRBD1 (5 bases). Germline CDR1 reads MNHEY; CDR2 reads SMNVEV (reference sequence). The CDR3 runs 13 residues. Trimming took 5 bases from V and 7 from J, leaving 12 bases between them. CDR3: CASSPRGWQPQHF. The CDR3 nucleotides are TGTGCCAGCAGTCCAAGGGGCTGGCAGCCCCAGCATTTT.

This chain connects TRBV20-1 to TRBJ2-3, with TRBD2 matching 8 bases. Germline V gene sequence: CDR1 DFQATT, CDR2 SNEGSKA (reference sequence). J was trimmed by 10 bases and V by 3 bases; bases with no gene match: 3. The CDR3 runs 11 residues. The DNA for the CDR3 is TGCAGTGCTAGGGAAGCGGGGGCGCAGTATTTT. This translates into CSAREAGAQYF.

The J gene is TRBJ2-5, the V gene TRBV4-1, with TRBD1 matching over 9 bases. The CDR3 is 16 amino acids. Germline assignment: CDR1 MGHRA and CDR2 YSYEKL. The V segment lost 1 base and the J segment 0 bases; nucleotides outside the gene matches: 3. CDR3 DNA: TGCGCCAGCAGCCAAGTGACAGGGGGGTACCAAGAGACCCAGTACTTC. This translates into CASSQVTGGYQETQYF.

The CDR3 loop is CASSLNGQGAPQDTQYF. In DNA form, the CDR3 reads TGCGCCAGCAGCTTGAATGGACAGGGGGCGCCTCAAGATACGCAGTATTTT. J is TRBJ2-3 and V is TRBV5-1, with TRBD1 identical over 11 bases. This CDR3 is 17 amino acids long. CDR1 SGHRS and CDR2 YFSETQ come from the germline V gene. The junction had 9 bases not matched to a gene; V was cut back by 1 base and J by 5 bases.

V is TRBV30 and J is TRBJ1-2, with 8 bases lining up with TRBD1. CDR3 size: 14 residues. V lost 3 bases to trimming and J lost 5 bases; unmatched junction nucleotides: 8. Germline V gene data show CDR1 as GTSNPN and CDR2 as SVGIG (reference sequence). The CDR3, as DNA: TGTGCCTGGAGAGCGGGGACAGGAGCATATGGCTACACCTTC. This codes for CAWRAGTGAYGYTF. The full variable domain, in which reference TRBV30 and TRBJ1-2 provide the parts outside the CDR3, is SQTIHQWPATLVQPVGSPLSLECTVEGTSNPNLYWYRQAAGRGLQLLFYSVGIGQISSEVPQNLSASRPQDRQFILSSKKLLLSDSGFYLCAWRAGTGAYGYTFGSGTRLTVV.

This chain connects TRBV5-1 to TRBJ1-5; D might be TRBD1 (5 bases). This CDR3 contains 15 residues. Trimming stripped 2 bases from V and 0 bases from J, with 9 bases between. Germline CDR1 reads SGHRS; CDR2 reads YFSETQ. CDR3 sequence: CASSLTGDSNQPQHF. DNA of the CDR3: TGCGCCAGCAGCTTAACAGGTGATAGCAATCAGCCCCAGCATTTT.

The V and J genes are TRBV4-2 and TRBJ1-2; D call uncertain. Trimming cost V 0 bases and J 3 bases, with 11 bases left between them. This CDR3 is 15 amino acids long. Germline CDR1 and CDR2: LGHNA and YNFKEQ. CDR3 bases: TGTGCCAGCAGCCAAGATGGGGAGGAGGACTATGGCTACACCTTC. It codes for CASSQDGEEDYGYTF.

The chain is built from TRBV14 and TRBJ1-6; 11 nucleotides agree with TRBD1. The CDR3 has 16 amino acids. J gave up 10 bases and V 2 bases, and 7 bases lay outside the gene matches. The V gene's germline CDR1 is SGHDN and CDR2 FVKESK. The CDR3 loop reads CASSQFPGQGGSPLHF. In DNA, the CDR3 is TGTGCCAGCAGCCAATTCCCGGGACAGGGGGGCTCACCCCTCCACTTT.

V is TRBV29-1 and J is TRBJ2-7; 7 nucleotides match TRBD1. The length of the CDR3 is 12 residues. Germline loops: CDR1 SQVTM, CDR2 ANQGSEA. The V and J ends lost 6 bases and 5 bases, in that order; junction bases with no gene match: 7. Here the CDR3 reads CSVRDRAHEQYF. The CDR3 region has the DNA TGCAGCGTGAGAGACAGGGCCCACGAGCAGTACTTC.

This chain joins TRBV18 and TRBJ2-5, with 8 bases that match TRBD2. This CDR3 region has 15 residues. The ends lost 2 bases at V and 2 bases at J; junction bases unmatched: 4. Germline CDR1 and CDR2: KGHSH and LQKENI. The CDR3 loop is CASSPFSSGQETQYF. CDR3 DNA: TGTGCCAGCTCACCATTCTCTAGCGGGCAAGAGACCCAGTACTTC.

V gene TRBV14 combines with J gene TRBJ1-4, with TRBD1 matching 7 bases. Losses at the gene ends were 5 bases for V and 8 bases for J; bases not matched to a gene: 8. CDR1 SGHDN and CDR2 FVKESK come from the germline V gene. The CDR3 totals 14 residues. The CDR3 reads CASSKQGRLEKLFF. Here the CDR3 DNA reads TGTGCCAGCAGCAAACAGGGGCGGTTAGAAAAACTGTTTTTT.

The J gene is TRBJ1-1, the V gene TRBV10-3; weak D call: TRBD1 (6 bases). With 10 bases removed from V and 1 base from J, the gap between germline ends came to 13 bases. The CDR3 is made up of 13 amino acids. Germline loops: CDR1 ENHRY, CDR2 SYGVKD. Written as DNA, the CDR3 is TGTGCCACCCGACAGGCGACGAACACTGAAGCTTTCTTT. Protein sequence: CATRQATNTEAFF.

This chain uses TRBV5-6 with TRBJ1-1; TRBD1 is a possible D gene (5 bases). Germline assignment: CDR1 SGHDT and CDR2 YYEEEE. The CDR3 has 14 residues. Trimming cost V 0 bases and J 4 bases, with 10 bases left between them. CDR3 amino acids: CASSLVGVGTEAFF. CDR3 nucleotides: TGTGCCAGCAGCTTGGTAGGGGTGGGCACTGAAGCTTTCTTT. The full variable domain, with the rest looked up from reference TRBV5-6 and TRBJ1-1, is DAGVTQSPTHLIKTRGQQVTLRCSPKSGHDTVSWYQQALGQGPQFIFQYYEEEERQRGNFPDRFSGHQFPNYSSELNVNALLLGDSALYLCASSLVGVGTEAFFGQGTRLTVV.

This sequence joins TRBV11-2 and TRBJ1-2; 7 nucleotides match TRBD1. Germline V gives CDR1 SGHAT, CDR2 FQNNGV. This CDR3 spans 18 amino acids. The junction had 20 bases not matched to a gene; V was cut back by 5 bases and J by 5 bases. CDR3 sequence: CASSPKREIRGGAYGYTF. As DNA, the CDR3 is TGTGCCAGCAGCCCCAAGCGGGAGATCAGGGGGGGTGCTTATGGCTACACCTTC.

This chain connects TRBV19 to TRBJ2-1; D possibly corresponds to TRBD1 (6 bases). Germline V gene lookup returns CDR1 LNHDA and CDR2 SQIVND (reference sequence). V was pared by 5 bases and J by 3 bases, with 17 bases between. This CDR3 contains 16 residues. For the CDR3, the DNA is TGTGCCAGTAGTCCTGGGACAAGGATCGTCTACAATGAGCAGTTCTTC. It translates to CASSPGTRIVYNEQFF.

This rearrangement joins TRBV5-1 to TRBJ2-1; 12 nucleotides match TRBD2. CDR3 size: 16 residues. From germline, CDR1 is SGHRS and CDR2 YFSETQ. V lost 4 bases, J lost 4 bases, and 6 bases stayed unmatched. For the CDR3, the DNA is TGCGCCAGCAGCCCACAAGGACTAGCGGGGTACAATGAGCAGTTCTTC. It is translated as CASSPQGLAGYNEQFF.

The rearrangement links TRBV7-2 to TRBJ1-3; the D is unclear. Germline loops: CDR1 SGHTA, CDR2 FQGNSA. CDR3 size: 13 residues. V was shortened by 3 bases and J by 3 bases, with 6 bases between the two germline ends. The CDR3 DNA sequence: TGTGCCAGCAGCTTCCGGGGTGGAAACACCATATATTTT. Translating it yields CASSFRGGNTIYF. The whole variable domain, filled in from reference TRBV7-2 and TRBJ1-3, reads GAGVSQSPSNKVTEKGKDVELRCDPISGHTALYWYRQSLGQGLEFLIYFQGNSAPDKSGLPSDRFSAERTGGSVSTLTIQRTQQEDSAVYLCASSFRGGNTIYFGEGSWLTVV.

The rearrangement links TRBV30 to TRBJ2-1, with 9 positions matching TRBD2. V shed 5 bases, J shed 5 bases, and the junction held 7 bases outside the gene matches. This CDR3 is built from 14 residues. From germline, CDR1 is GTSNPN and CDR2 SVGIG (reference sequence). This CDR3 reads CAWGRLAEHNEQFF. DNA of the CDR3: TGTGCCTGGGGCCGACTAGCGGAACACAATGAGCAGTTCTTC.